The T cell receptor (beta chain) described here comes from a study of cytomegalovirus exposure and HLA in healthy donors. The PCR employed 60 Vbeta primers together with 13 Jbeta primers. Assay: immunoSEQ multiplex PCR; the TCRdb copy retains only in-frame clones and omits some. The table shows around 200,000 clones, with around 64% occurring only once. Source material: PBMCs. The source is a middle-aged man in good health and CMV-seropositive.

CDR3 amino acids: CASSVAGGSSGNTIYF. DNA of the CDR3: TGTGCCAGCAGCGTAGCAGGTGGATCCTCTGGAAACACCATATATTTT. The J gene is TRBJ1-3, the V gene TRBV9; D is uncertain. CDR3 length: 16 amino acids. CDR1 and CDR2 (germline): SGDLS, YYNGEE. Between the trimmed V and J ends, which lost 0 bases and 0 bases, there was a span of 10 bases.